What follows describes a single TCR beta chain. Its antigen is unidentified. From the RT-PCR reads, TCRdb called clonotypes with MiXCR, one entry per CDR3 protein. Of 650,000 to 800,000 distinct CDR3 sequences listed, 14% were seen once; the top ten hold less than 9%. The data belong to a study of response to subunit inactivated influenza vaccine. The CDR3 is 13 residues long. From germline, CDR1 is SEHNR and CDR2 FQNEAQ (reference sequence). The V end was cut by 8 bases, the J end by 11 bases, with 21 bases between. Study-wide points: A suggestion made by the authors is that each seasonal influenza vaccination recruits few new T cells.

The V gene is TRBV7-9, the J gene TRBJ1-1; D ambiguous. The TCR sequence derives from a man in his fifties who received an inactivated influenza vaccine. The sample in question was PBMCs from blood, obtained 14 to 15 days before vaccination. Here the CDR3 reads CASFPAGGDAAFF. The CDR3 nucleotides read TGTGCCAGCTTCCCCGCGGGCGGGGATGCGGCTTTCTTT.